This paragraph covers one TCR beta chain sequence. In this sample, this clone turned up many times. Its antigen remains undetermined. No per-base quality is available; no much larger clone lies one base away. TCRbeta CDR3 regions were amplified from genomic DNA using the immunoSEQ Assay, a bias-controlled multiplex PCR. As for the original processing: The number of nucleated cells in each sample was estimated from the amplification of reference gene primers within the assay. To quantify the absolute abundance of each unique TCRbeta CDR3 rearrangement, sequence reads were collapsed and filtered. For each sample, productive Simpson clonality was calculated by taking the square root of Simpson's diversity index across productive rearrangements. In its TCRdb copy, this immuneACCESS table keeps in-frame sequences only and misses some clones. Where compared with another copy, unresolved V genes explain less than half of these, and the others have no known cause. That table gives V, J and clone size, and the DNA gave D and trimming. This sample has around 89,000 clones in its table, and approximately 75% of those were observed once. Roughly 14% of the sample goes to the ten largest clones.

Whole blood was collected in K2EDTA tubes by collaborating institutions according to the institutions' own protocols. For TCRbeta analysis, collaborators shipped samples in one of three forms: frozen whole blood, isolated PBMCs, or DNA extracted from either of those sample types. These data come from a study of blood T cell repertoires in COVID-19 (dated by TCRdb to 2018 to 2021). At the level of the whole study: Collaborator samples came from the United States, Italy and Spain and covered acute and convalescent phases of COVID-19. Where available, HLA class I and class II types were taken from metadata supplied by the sample provider and were not determined by assay-based typing. The samples were drawn from the first 160 participants of the ongoing ImmuneRACE study and from 1,254 subjects provided by 6 global collaborators. A freely available public database, intended as a resource for researchers studying the immune response to SARS-CoV-2, is where the repertoires were released. The prospective study material was composed of cDNA or gDNA derived from T cells, B-cell-depleted T cells, or PBMCs. Subjects who had been exposed to COVID-19, were actively infected with it, or had recovered from it provided the deeply sampled blood TCRbeta repertoires that made up the dataset. The sample metadata nearly always contained a de-identified subject ID, COVID-19 status, age in years and sex. On the study overall, not on this receptor specifically: The quantity of clinical and demographic metadata differed by source and by participant and was supplied without curation.

Reading from cysteine to phenylalanine, the CDR3 counts 13 amino acids. Kept here is only the CDR3 DNA, which spans 39 bases and is read in frame from base 1. V is shortened by 1 base, J by 8 bases, and the region joining them spans 12 bases. Based on the germline V gene, the CDR1 and CDR2 sequences are SGHRS and YFSETQ. The TCR comes from a woman of 80 years or more with acute or convalescent COVID-19. In this chain, TRBV5-1 is recombined with TRBJ1-2; there is no confident call for the D gene. Sequencing was performed on peripheral blood. This receptor carries the CDR3 CASSLTADSGYTF. The sequence in DNA is TGCGCCAGCAGCTTGACTGCGGACTCCGGCTACACCTTC.